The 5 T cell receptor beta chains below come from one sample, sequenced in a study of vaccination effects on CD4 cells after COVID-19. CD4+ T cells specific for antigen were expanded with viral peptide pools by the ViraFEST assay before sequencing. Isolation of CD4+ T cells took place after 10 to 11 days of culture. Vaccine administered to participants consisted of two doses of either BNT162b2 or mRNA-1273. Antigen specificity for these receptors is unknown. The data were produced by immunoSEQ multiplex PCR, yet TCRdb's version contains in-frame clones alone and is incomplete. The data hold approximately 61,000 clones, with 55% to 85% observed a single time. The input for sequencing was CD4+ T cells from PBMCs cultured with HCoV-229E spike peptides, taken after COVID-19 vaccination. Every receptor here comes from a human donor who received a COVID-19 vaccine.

This CDR3 is CASSARDGLAGCEQYV. The CDR3 DNA reads TGTGCCAGCAGCGCCCGAGACGGACTAGCGGGGTGCGAGCAGTACGTC. The gene calls are TRBV9 and TRBJ2-7; the match to TRBD2 covers 12 bases. The CDR3 runs 16 residues. Germline values: CDR1 SGDLS, CDR2 YYNGEE. Losses at the gene ends were 3 bases for V and 6 bases for J; bases not matched to a gene: 10.

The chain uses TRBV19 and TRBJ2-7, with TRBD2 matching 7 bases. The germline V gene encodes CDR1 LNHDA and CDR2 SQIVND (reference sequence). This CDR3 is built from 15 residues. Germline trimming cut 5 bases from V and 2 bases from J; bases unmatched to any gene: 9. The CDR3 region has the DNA TGTGCCAGTAGTCCGGGGGGATCAAGCCCCTACGAGCAGTACGTC. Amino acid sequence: CASSPGGSSPYEQYV.

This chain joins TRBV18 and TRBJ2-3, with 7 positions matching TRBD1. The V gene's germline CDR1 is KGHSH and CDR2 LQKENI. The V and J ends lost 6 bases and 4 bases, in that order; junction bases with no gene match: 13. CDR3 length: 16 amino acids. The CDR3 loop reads CASSERVTGYADTQYF. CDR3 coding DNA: TGTGCCAGCTCCGAACGAGTGACAGGGTACGCAGATACGCAGTATTTT.

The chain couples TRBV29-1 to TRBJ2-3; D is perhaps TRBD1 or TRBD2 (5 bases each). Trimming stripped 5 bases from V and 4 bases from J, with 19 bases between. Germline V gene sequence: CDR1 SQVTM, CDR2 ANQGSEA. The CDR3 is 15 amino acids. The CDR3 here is CSVRETGSGADTQYF. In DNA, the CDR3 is TGCAGCGTTCGAGAAACAGGCTCCGGGGCAGATACGCAGTATTTT.

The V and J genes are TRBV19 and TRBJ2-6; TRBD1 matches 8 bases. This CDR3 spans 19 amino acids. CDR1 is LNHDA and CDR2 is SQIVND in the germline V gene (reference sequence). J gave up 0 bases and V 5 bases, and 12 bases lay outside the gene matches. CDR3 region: CASSPRGTGLNSGANVLTF. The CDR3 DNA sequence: TGTGCCAGTAGTCCACGGGGGACAGGACTTAACTCTGGGGCCAACGTCCTGACTTTC. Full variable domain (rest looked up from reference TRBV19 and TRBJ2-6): DGGITQSPKYLFRKEGQNVTLSCEQNLNHDAMYWYRQDPGQGLRLIYYSQIVNDFQKGDIAEGYSVSREKKESFPLTVTSAQKNPTAFYLCASSPRGTGLNSGANVLTFGAGSRLTVL.